One sample yielded the 10 T cell receptor beta chains listed below, sequenced in a study of blood T cell repertoires in COVID-19. Here immunoSEQ multiplex PCR was the method, and the copy in TCRdb shows in-frame clones only, minus some. The repertoire has 250,000 or so clones, roughly 90% of them found once; the top ten carry 8.8%. Material: PBMCs or T cells enriched from blood (not recorded which). All receptors derive from a man aged 35 to 55 who had recovered from COVID-19.

V usage is TRBV4-3 and J usage is TRBJ2-1, with D perhaps TRBD2 (5 bases). From germline, CDR1 is LGHNA and CDR2 YSLEER. The CDR3 sequence is 14 residues long. V shed 8 bases and J shed 10 bases, with 21 bases lying between them. The CDR3 protein is CASRPMRLANEQFF. Written as DNA, the CDR3 is TGCGCCAGCCGACCAATGCGGCTAGCTAACGAGCAGTTCTTC.

The V call is TRBV7-8, the J call TRBJ1-4; the match to TRBD1 covers 7 bases. Germline V gene lookup returns CDR1 SGHVS and CDR2 FQNEAQ. The CDR3 has 16 amino acids. The V gene end was trimmed by 0 bases and the J gene end by 8 bases; junction bases not matched to a gene: 9. The CDR3 sequence is CASSLAGGSAGEKLFF. The CDR3, as DNA: TGTGCCAGCAGCTTAGCAGGGGGCTCCGCCGGGGAAAAACTGTTTTTT.

The chain links TRBV19 to TRBJ2-1; TRBD2 matches 12 bases. J gave up 1 base and V 7 bases, and 5 bases lay outside the gene matches. Germline loops: CDR1 LNHDA, CDR2 SQIVND (reference sequence). This CDR3 has 16 residues. The CDR3 protein is CASNNLAGGSYNEQFF. The CDR3 DNA follows: TGTGCCAGTAACAACCTAGCGGGAGGGTCCTACAATGAGCAGTTCTTC. The full variable domain, rest sourced from reference TRBV19 and TRBJ2-1, is DGGITQSPKYLFRKEGQNVTLSCEQNLNHDAMYWYRQDPGQGLRLIYYSQIVNDFQKGDIAEGYSVSREKKESFPLTVTSAQKNPTAFYLCASNNLAGGSYNEQFFGPGTRLTVL.

In regard to this clone: Other DNA sequences in the sample encode the same CDR3. This sequence joins TRBV28 and TRBJ2-1; 10 nucleotides line up with TRBD2. This CDR3 contains 15 residues. The V and J ends lost 5 bases and 7 bases, in that order; junction bases with no gene match: 8. Looked up from germline, CDR1 is MDHEN and CDR2 is SYDVKM. CDR3 in DNA: TGTGCCAGCAGTCTGATAGCGGGAGGTCGTAATGAGCAGTTCTTC. Its protein product is CASSLIAGGRNEQFF.

This clone was counted once. The chain joins TRBV9 to TRBJ2-1; D not certain. CDR1 and CDR2 (germline): SGDLS, YYNGEE. The CDR3 length is 15 residues. Between the trimmed V and J ends, which lost 1 base and 4 bases, there was a span of 12 bases. CDR3 bases: TGTGCCAGCAGCGTATGGCTTTCAAGTTACAATGAGCAGTTCTTC. Its protein product is CASSVWLSSYNEQFF.

This chain joins TRBV19 and TRBJ1-6; TRBD1 matches 8 bases. The V and J ends lost 7 bases and 7 bases, in that order; junction bases with no gene match: 6. The CDR3 is 14 amino acids. The germline V gene encodes CDR1 LNHDA and CDR2 SQIVND (reference sequence). CDR3 amino acids: CASKPGGENSPLHF. In DNA form, the CDR3 reads TGTGCCAGTAAACCAGGGGGCGAAAATTCACCCCTCCACTTT. The whole variable domain, filled in from reference TRBV19 and TRBJ1-6, reads DGGITQSPKYLFRKEGQNVTLSCEQNLNHDAMYWYRQDPGQGLRLIYYSQIVNDFQKGDIAEGYSVSREKKESFPLTVTSAQKNPTAFYLCASKPGGENSPLHFGNGTRLTVT.

The gene calls are TRBV19 and TRBJ2-3, with 8 bases fitting TRBD1. The CDR3 contains 18 residues. After removal of 4 bases from V and 3 bases from J, the junction contained 15 bases not matched to a gene. CDR1 LNHDA and CDR2 SQIVND come from the germline V gene (reference sequence). CDR3 sequence: CASSTLAVRGLGTDTQYF. DNA for the CDR3: TGTGCCAGTAGTACCCTAGCAGTCAGGGGGCTTGGTACAGATACGCAGTATTTT.

This chain connects TRBV14 to TRBJ1-1; no definite D call. CDR1 and CDR2 (germline): SGHDN, FVKESK. Trimming stripped 0 bases from V and 0 bases from J, with 17 bases between. This CDR3 has 18 residues. DNA of the CDR3: TGTGCCAGCAGCCAAGAAGTTGAGTACGGGTTAATGAACACTGAAGCTTTCTTT. Translating gives CASSQEVEYGLMNTEAFF.

The chain carries TRBV16 and TRBJ1-5, with D tentatively TRBD1 (5 bases). CDR1 is KGHSY and CDR2 is FQNENV in the germline V gene. The CDR3 is 15 residues long. Trimming took off 5 bases at V and 5 bases at J, with 16 bases between the two ends. The CDR3 bases are TGTGCCAGCAGCAGGGGATCGGGTGGGGATCAGCCCCAGCATTTT. Its translation: CASSRGSGGDQPQHF. Full variable domain (rest looked up from reference TRBV16 and TRBJ1-5): GEEVAQTPKHLVRGEGQKAKLYCAPIKGHSYVFWYQQVLKNEFKFLISFQNENVFDETGMPKERFSAKCLPNSPCSLEIQATKLEDSAVYFCASSRGSGGDQPQHFGDGTRLSIL.

This clone has only one observation. This rearrangement joins TRBV6-5 to TRBJ1-5; weak D call: TRBD1 (5 bases). Trimming shortened V by 6 bases and J by 5 bases, and 14 bases separated the two germline ends. The CDR3 runs 14 residues. Looked up from germline, CDR1 is MNHEY and CDR2 is SVGAGI. CDR3 sequence (DNA): TGTGCCAGCAGCGTACAGGACCATTATCAGCCCCAGCATTTT. Its protein product is CASSVQDHYQPQHF.